Here is one T cell receptor beta chain with its context. As yet, its antigen is unknown. This CDR3 is 16 amino acids long. Germline V CDR1 and CDR2: SGHDT, YYEEEE. With 4 bases clipped from V and 8 bases from J, the junction kept 13 bases outside the gene matches. The data stem from a study of T cell responses to AZD1222 COVID-19 vaccine. Measured with immunoSEQ multiplex PCR; TCRdb has only the in-frame clones, and not every one. The sample lists around 99,000 clones; 91% were seen once. Study observations and caveats: Nearly half of spike-specific TCRs reportedly target unmutated variant regions. The donors showed a predominance of white British ancestry and of females, with possible underestimation of clonal diversity.

This chain links TRBV5-6 with TRBJ2-1; 9 nucleotides match TRBD2. The specimen comprised peripheral blood, sampled on day 0 of AZD1222 vaccination. This receptor was identified in an adult in good health. The CDR3 bases are TGTGCCAGCAGCCTCCTTAGCGGGAGCGGGACATATGAGCAGTTCTTC. It translates to CASSLLSGSGTYEQFF.